Listed here is a single TCR beta chain. Its antigen remains unknown. The length of the CDR3 is 14 residues. Germline V gene lookup returns CDR1 MNHEY and CDR2 SMNVEV (reference sequence). The V end was cut by 2 bases, the J end by 2 bases, with 9 bases between. The data were obtained in a study of OX40 agonist ivuxolimab in advanced cancers. The overall study: Patients were treated with intravenous ivuxolimab, dosed at 0.01 to 10 mg/kg and infused every 2 weeks. Partial responses were achieved by three patients: one hepatocellular carcinoma, two cutaneous melanoma.

Measured with immunoSEQ multiplex PCR; TCRdb has only the in-frame clones, and not every one. The sample yields 70,000 to 75,000 clones, roughly four fifths seen once. Study results and limitations: It was not determined which antigens were specifically recognized by the peripheral T cells that had undergone clonal expansion.

The source was CD4+ or CD8+ T cells sorted from blood, collected in a trial of the OX40 agonist ivuxolimab. The chain recombines TRBV27 with TRBJ2-5; no clear D. This sequence was found in an adult with an advanced solid tumor such as melanoma, head and neck, liver or kidney cancer. The CDR3 here is CASSLNGPQETQYF. CDR3 DNA sequence: TGTGCCAGCAGTTTAAATGGTCCACAAGAGACCCAGTACTTC.